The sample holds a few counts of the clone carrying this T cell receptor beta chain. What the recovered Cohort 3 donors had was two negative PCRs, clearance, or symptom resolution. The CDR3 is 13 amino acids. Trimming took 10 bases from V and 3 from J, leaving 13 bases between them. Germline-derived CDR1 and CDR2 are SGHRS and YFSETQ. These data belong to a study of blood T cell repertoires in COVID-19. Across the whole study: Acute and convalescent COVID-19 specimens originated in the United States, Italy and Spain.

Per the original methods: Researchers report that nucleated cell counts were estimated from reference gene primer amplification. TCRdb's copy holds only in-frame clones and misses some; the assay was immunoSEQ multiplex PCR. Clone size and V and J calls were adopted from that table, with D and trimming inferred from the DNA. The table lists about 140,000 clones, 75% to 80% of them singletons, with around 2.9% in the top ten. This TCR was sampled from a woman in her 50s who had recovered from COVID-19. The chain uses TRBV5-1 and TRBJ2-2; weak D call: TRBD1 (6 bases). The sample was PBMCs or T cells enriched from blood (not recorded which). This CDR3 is CAGRDIDTGELFF. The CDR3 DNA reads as TGCGCCGGCCGGGACATCGACACCGGGGAGCTGTTTTTT. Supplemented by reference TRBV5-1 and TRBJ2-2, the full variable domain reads KAGVTQTPRYLIKTRGQQVTLSCSPISGHRSVSWYQQTPGQGLQFLFEYFSETQRNKGNFPGRFSGRQFSNSRSEMNVSTLELGDSALYLCAGRDIDTGELFFGEGSRLTVL.